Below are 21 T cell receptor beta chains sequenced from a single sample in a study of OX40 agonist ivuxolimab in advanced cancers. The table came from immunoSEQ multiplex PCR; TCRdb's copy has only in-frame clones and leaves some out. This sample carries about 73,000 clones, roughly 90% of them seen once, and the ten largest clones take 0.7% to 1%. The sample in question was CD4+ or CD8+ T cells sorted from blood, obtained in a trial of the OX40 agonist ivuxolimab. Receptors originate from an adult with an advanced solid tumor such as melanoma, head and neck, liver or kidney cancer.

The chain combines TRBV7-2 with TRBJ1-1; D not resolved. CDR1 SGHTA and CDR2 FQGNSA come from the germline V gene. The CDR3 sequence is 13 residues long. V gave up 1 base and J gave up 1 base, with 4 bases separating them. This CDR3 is CASSLVGNTEAFF. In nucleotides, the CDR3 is TGTGCCAGCAGCTTAGTGGGGAACACTGAAGCTTTCTTT.

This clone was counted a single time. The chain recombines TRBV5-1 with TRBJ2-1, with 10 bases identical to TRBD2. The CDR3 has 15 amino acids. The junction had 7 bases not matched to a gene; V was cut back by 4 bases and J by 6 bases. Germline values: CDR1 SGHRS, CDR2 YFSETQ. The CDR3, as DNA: TGCGCCAGCAGCCTACTAGCGGGATCCGGCAATGAGCAGTTCTTC. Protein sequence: CASSLLAGSGNEQFF.

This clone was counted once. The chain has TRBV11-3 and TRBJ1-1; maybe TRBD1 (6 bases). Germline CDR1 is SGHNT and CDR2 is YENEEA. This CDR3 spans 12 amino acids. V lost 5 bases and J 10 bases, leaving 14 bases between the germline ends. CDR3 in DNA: TGTGCCAGCAGCCAAACAGAGGGGGGAGCTTTCTTT. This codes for CASSQTEGGAFF.

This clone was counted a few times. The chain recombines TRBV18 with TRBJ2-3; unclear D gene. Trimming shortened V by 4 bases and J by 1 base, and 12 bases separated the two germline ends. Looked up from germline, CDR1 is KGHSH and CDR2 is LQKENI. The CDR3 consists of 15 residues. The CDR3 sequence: CASSLSGRRTDTQYF. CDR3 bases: TGTGCCAGCTCACTATCAGGACGCCGCACAGATACGCAGTATTTT.

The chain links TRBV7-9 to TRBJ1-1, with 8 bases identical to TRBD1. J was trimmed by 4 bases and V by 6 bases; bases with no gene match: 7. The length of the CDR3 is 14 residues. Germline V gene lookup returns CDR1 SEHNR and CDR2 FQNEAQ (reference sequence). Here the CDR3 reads CASRHTGGATEAFF. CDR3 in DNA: TGTGCCAGCAGACACACAGGGGGTGCCACTGAAGCTTTCTTT.

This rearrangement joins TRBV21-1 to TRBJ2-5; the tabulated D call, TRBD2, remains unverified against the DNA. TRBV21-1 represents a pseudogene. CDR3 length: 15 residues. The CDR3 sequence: CASSPFGGDQETQYF. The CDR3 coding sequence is TGTGCCAGCAGCCCCTTCGGGGGAGACCAAGAGACCCAGTACTTC.

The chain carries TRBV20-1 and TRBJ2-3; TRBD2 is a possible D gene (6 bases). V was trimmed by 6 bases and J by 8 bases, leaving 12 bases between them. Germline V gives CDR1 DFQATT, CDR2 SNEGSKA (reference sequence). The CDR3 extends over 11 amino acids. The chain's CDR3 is CSAPSGGTQYF. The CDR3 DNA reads TGCAGTGCCCCCTCCGGGGGTACGCAGTATTTT.

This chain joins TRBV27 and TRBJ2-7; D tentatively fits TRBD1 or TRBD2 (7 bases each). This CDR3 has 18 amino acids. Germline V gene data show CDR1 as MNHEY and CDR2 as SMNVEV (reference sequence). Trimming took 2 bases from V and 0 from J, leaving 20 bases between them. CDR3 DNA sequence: TGTGCCAGCAGTTTAAGGGGAATGGGGAGGGACAGCTCCTACGAGCAGTACTTC. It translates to CASSLRGMGRDSSYEQYF.

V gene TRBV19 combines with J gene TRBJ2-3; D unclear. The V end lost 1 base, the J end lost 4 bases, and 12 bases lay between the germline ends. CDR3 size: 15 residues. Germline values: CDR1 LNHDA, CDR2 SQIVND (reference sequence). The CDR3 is CASSIGNSGADTQYF. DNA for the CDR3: TGTGCCAGTAGTATAGGAAACTCCGGTGCAGATACGCAGTATTTT.

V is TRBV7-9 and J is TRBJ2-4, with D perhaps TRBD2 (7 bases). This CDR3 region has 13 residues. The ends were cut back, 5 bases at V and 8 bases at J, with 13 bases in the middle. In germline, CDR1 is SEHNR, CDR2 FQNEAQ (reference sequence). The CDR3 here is CASSRGAGDIQYF. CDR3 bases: TGTGCCAGCAGCCGGGGGGCTGGGGACATTCAGTACTTC.

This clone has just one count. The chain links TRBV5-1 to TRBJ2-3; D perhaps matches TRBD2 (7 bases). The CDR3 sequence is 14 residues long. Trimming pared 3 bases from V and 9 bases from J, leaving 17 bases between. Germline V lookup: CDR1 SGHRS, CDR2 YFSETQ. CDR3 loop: CASSSEGGQKTQYF. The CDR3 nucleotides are TGCGCCAGCAGCTCCGAGGGGGGGCAGAAGACGCAGTATTTT. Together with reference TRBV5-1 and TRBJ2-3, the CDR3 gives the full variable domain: KAGVTQTPRYLIKTRGQQVTLSCSPISGHRSVSWYQQTPGQGLQFLFEYFSETQRNKGNFPGRFSGRQFSNSRSEMNVSTLELGDSALYLCASSSEGGQKTQYFGPGTRLTVL.

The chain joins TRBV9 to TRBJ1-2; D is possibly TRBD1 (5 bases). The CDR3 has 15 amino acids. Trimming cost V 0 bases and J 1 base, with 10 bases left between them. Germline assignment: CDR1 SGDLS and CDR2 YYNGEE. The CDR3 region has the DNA TGTGCCAGCAGCGTAGCGCCGACAGTTAACTATGGCTACACCTTC. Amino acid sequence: CASSVAPTVNYGYTF.

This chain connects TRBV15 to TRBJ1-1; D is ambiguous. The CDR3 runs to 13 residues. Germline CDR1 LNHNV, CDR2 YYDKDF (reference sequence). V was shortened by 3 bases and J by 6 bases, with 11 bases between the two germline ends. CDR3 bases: TGTGCCACCAGCAGCACAGAGGTATCTGAAGCTTTCTTT. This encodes CATSSTEVSEAFF.

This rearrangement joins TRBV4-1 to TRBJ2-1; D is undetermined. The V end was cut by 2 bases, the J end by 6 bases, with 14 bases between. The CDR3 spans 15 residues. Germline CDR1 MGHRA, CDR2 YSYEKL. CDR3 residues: CASSQTGLGANEQFF. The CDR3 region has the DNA TGCGCCAGCAGCCAAACGGGCTTAGGCGCCAATGAGCAGTTCTTC.

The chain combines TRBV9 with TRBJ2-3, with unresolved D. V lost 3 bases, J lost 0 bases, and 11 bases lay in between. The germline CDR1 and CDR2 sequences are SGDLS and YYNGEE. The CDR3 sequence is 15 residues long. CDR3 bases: TGTGCCAGCAGCGCCCGGACGGCTAGCACAGATACGCAGTATTTT. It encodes CASSARTASTDTQYF.

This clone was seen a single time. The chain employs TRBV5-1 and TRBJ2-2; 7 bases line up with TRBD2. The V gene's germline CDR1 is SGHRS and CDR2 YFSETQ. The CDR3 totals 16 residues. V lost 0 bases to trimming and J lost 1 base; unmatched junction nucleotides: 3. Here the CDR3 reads CASSLVASGNTGELFF. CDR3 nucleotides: TGCGCCAGCAGCTTGGTGGCTAGCGGGAACACCGGGGAGCTGTTTTTT.

As DNA, the CDR3 is TGTGCCAGCAGCGTTGGACAGGGTTTCACAGATACGCAGTATTTT. This codes for CASSVGQGFTDTQYF. This chain joins TRBV9 and TRBJ2-3, with 8 bases fitting TRBD1. V gave up 2 bases and J gave up 2 bases; unmatched junction bases: 4. This CDR3 is built from 15 residues. Germline CDR1 is SGDLS and CDR2 is YYNGEE. Complete variable domain (other parts from reference TRBV9 and TRBJ2-3): DSGVTQTPKHLITATGQRVTLRCSPRSGDLSVYWYQQSLDQGLQFLIQYYNGEERAKGNILERFSAQQFPDLHSELNLSSLELGDSALYFCASSVGQGFTDTQYFGPGTRLTVL.

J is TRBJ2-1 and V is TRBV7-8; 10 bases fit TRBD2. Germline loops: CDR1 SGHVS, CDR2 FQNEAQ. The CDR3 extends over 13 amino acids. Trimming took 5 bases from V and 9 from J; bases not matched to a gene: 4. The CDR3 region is CASSPLAGVEQFF. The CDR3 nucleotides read TGTGCCAGCAGCCCTCTAGCGGGAGTTGAGCAGTTCTTC. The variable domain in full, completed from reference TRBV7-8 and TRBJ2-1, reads GAGVSQSPRYKVAKRGQDVALRCDPISGHVSLFWYQQALGQGPEFLTYFQNEAQLDKSGLPSDRFFAERPEGSVSTLKIQRTQQEDSAVYLCASSPLAGVEQFFGPGTRLTVL.

CDR3 region: CASSLTRISSYNEQFF. The CDR3 DNA follows: TGTGCCAGCAGCTTAACGAGGATTAGCTCCTACAATGAGCAGTTCTTC. The V gene is TRBV7-9, the J gene TRBJ2-1; D is unclear. Trimming took 2 bases from V and 0 from J, leaving 11 bases between them. Germline assignment: CDR1 SEHNR and CDR2 FQNEAQ (reference sequence). The CDR3 loop spans 16 amino acids.

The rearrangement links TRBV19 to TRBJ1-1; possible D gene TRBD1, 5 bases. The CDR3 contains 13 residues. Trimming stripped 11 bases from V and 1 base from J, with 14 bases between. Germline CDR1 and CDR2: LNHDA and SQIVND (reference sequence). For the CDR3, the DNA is TGTGCCGCACGCGACAGTGGGAACACTGAAGCTTTCTTT. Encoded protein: CAARDSGNTEAFF.

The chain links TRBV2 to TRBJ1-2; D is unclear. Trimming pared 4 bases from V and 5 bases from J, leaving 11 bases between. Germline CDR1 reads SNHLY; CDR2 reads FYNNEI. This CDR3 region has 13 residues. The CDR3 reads CASSVQENYGYTF. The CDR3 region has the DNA TGTGCCAGCAGTGTTCAGGAAAATTATGGCTACACCTTC.